The sequence of this TCR beta chain was determined in a study of blood T cell repertoires in COVID-19 (TCRdb year 2020). Regarding the complete study: Samples covering the acute and convalescent phases of COVID-19 were provided by collaborators in the United States, Italy and Spain. The sample metadata nearly always contained a de-identified subject ID, COVID-19 status, age in years and sex. The samples were drawn from two sources: the first 160 participants of the ongoing ImmuneRACE study, and 1,200 or so subjects contributed by 6 global collaborators. Where HLA class I and class II types were available, the types were taken from metadata supplied by the sample provider, not from assay-based typing. The material from the prospective study consisted of cDNA or gDNA derived from T cells, B-cell-depleted T cells, or PBMCs. Subjects who had been exposed to COVID-19, were actively infected with it, or had recovered from it provided the deeply sampled blood TCRbeta repertoires that made up the dataset. The repertoires were made available in a free public database intended to serve as a resource for research on the immune response to SARS-CoV-2.

V sheds 5 bases and J sheds 12 bases, leaving 11 bases between their ends. CDR1 and CDR2 (PRHDT, FYEKMQ) derive from the germline V gene (reference sequence). The CDR3, from cysteine to phenylalanine, totals 11 residues. Only CDR3 DNA remains: 33 bases, in frame from the first base. Notes on this clone: The target of this receptor is not known. No much larger clone exists at a distance of one base, and base qualities are not known.

The immunoSEQ Assay, a bias-controlled multiplex PCR, was used to amplify TCRbeta CDR3 regions from genomic DNA. The authors' pipeline ran thus. Within the assay, amplification of reference gene primers was used to estimate how many nucleated cells each sample contained. To quantify the absolute abundance of each unique TCRbeta CDR3 rearrangement, sequence reads were collapsed and filtered. For each sample, productive Simpson clonality was calculated by taking the square root of Simpson's diversity index across productive rearrangements. This is the immuneACCESS table as TCRdb keeps it, with only in-frame sequences that have V and J called. A part of the clones is gone; compared with another copy, unresolved V genes explain less than half, and the rest is unexplained. That table gives V, J and clone size, and the DNA gave D and trimming. This sample holds more than 100,000 clones; 84% were observed only once. The top ten constitute 1.4% of the sample.

Findings and caveats that apply to the study as a whole: How much clinical and demographic metadata was included differed by source and by participant, and the metadata was provided uncurated.

Collaborating institutions collected whole blood in K2EDTA tubes following their own protocols. Collaborator samples were shipped for TCRbeta analysis as frozen whole blood, isolated PBMCs, or DNA extracted from either sample type. This clonotype originated in a man aged 55 to 69 with acute or convalescent COVID-19. The specimen was peripheral blood. The chain is assembled from TRBV13 and TRBJ2-1; the D gene is perhaps TRBD2, from 5 matching bases. The CDR3 amino acid sequence is: CASSLTGMQFF. DNA sequence: TGTGCCAGCAGCCTAACCGGGATGCAGTTCTTC.